These 24 T cell receptor beta chains originate from one sample sequenced in a study of T cells in localized non-small cell lung cancer (dated by TCRdb to 2018 to 2020). To prepare the library, the immunoSEQ multiplex PCR assay was applied. TCRdb holds this immuneACCESS table with in-frame rearrangements only. Some clones are missing; in checked studies, unresolved V genes explain under half, and the rest has no known cause. Present in this sample are 15,000 to 20,000 clones, around 90% of which were seen just once. The ten top clones hold more than 0.95% of the sample. The sequences come from peripheral blood mononuclear cells, collected before any cancer treatment. These receptors originate from a woman aged 35 to 75 with stage III lung adenocarcinoma.

The CDR3 here is CAISDFGQGITQPQHF. The CDR3 nucleotides are TGTGCCATCAGTGATTTCGGGCAGGGGATCACTCAGCCCCAGCATTTT. The V gene is TRBV10-3, the J gene TRBJ1-5; D may be TRBD1 (6 bases). The V gene lost 3 bases and the J gene lost 6 bases, with 18 bases spanning the gap. The CDR3 runs to 16 residues. From germline, CDR1 is ENHRY and CDR2 SYGVKD.

The chain employs TRBV9 and TRBJ1-3; a possible D gene is TRBD1 (5 bases). V dropped 4 bases and J dropped 0 bases, with 14 bases sitting between them. The germline gives CDR1 SGDLS, CDR2 YYNGEE. The CDR3 is made up of 16 amino acids. The CDR3 nucleotides are TGTGCCAGCAGCTTGACAGCCGGGGTCTCTGGAAACACCATATATTTT. It is translated as CASSLTAGVSGNTIYF.

The V and J genes are TRBV11-3 and TRBJ2-1, with D possibly matching TRBD2 (5 bases). The ends were cut back, 0 bases at V and 10 bases at J, with 7 bases in the middle. The CDR3 is made up of 12 amino acids. Germline V gene lookup returns CDR1 SGHNT and CDR2 YENEEA. DNA of the CDR3: TGTGCCAGCAGCTTAGATCGGGGAGAGCAGTTCTTC. It codes for CASSLDRGEQFF.

The chain recombines TRBV28 with TRBJ1-6, with D perhaps TRBD1 (6 bases). CDR1 and CDR2 from the germline V gene are MDHEN and SYDVKM. This CDR3 region has 19 residues. Trimming cost V 3 bases and J 0 bases, with 18 bases left between them. Here the CDR3 reads CASSFPRGRTSSYNSPLHF. As DNA, the CDR3 is TGTGCCAGCAGTTTTCCCAGGGGTCGAACTAGCTCCTATAATTCACCCCTCCACTTT. Combining the CDR3 with reference TRBV28 and TRBJ1-6 gives the whole variable domain DVKVTQSSRYLVKRTGEKVFLECVQDMDHENMFWYRQDPGLGLRLIYFSYDVKMKEKGDIPEGYSVSREKKERFSLILESASTNQTSMYLCASSFPRGRTSSYNSPLHFGNGTRLTVT.

The chain is built from TRBV6-6 and TRBJ1-1; D remains ambiguous. Per germline, CDR1 MNHNY and CDR2 SVGAGI (reference sequence). This CDR3 has 12 amino acids. The V end was cut by 0 bases, the J end by 6 bases, with 5 bases between. Here the CDR3 DNA reads TGTGCCAGCAGTTACTCGTTAGCTGAAGCTTTCTTT. It encodes CASSYSLAEAFF.

This clone was counted a few times. V and J are TRBV27 and TRBJ2-7; D is perhaps TRBD2 (5 bases). Germline V CDR1 and CDR2: MNHEY, SMNVEV (reference sequence). The CDR3 totals 11 residues. The ends were cut back, 5 bases at V and 5 bases at J, with 7 bases in the middle. CDR3 nucleotides: TGTGCCAGCAGTAGGCGGGACGAGCAGTACTTC. Protein product: CASSRRDEQYF.

The chain is built from TRBV6-1 and TRBJ2-1; 7 bases map to TRBD2. Trimming cost V 6 bases and J 7 bases; bases outside gene matches: 12. The CDR3 runs 15 residues. Germline values: CDR1 MNHNS, CDR2 SASEGT. The CDR3 region is CASRPALLALNEQFF. In DNA form, the CDR3 reads TGTGCCAGCAGGCCCGCACTACTAGCGCTTAATGAGCAGTTCTTC.

The chain combines TRBV15 with TRBJ1-4; no clear D gene. V was pared by 2 bases and J by 10 bases, with 23 bases between. This CDR3 contains 17 residues. Per germline, CDR1 LNHNV and CDR2 YYDKDF (reference sequence). The CDR3 region has the DNA TGTGCCACCAGCAGAATCGCCCAAGTCGGCTCTGAGGGAAAACTGTTTTTT. Translating gives CATSRIAQVGSEGKLFF. The full variable domain, completed using reference TRBV15 and TRBJ1-4, is DAMVIQNPRYQVTQFGKPVTLSCSQTLNHNVMYWYQQKSSQAPKLLFHYYDKDFNNEADTPDNFQSRRPNTSFCFLDIRSPGLGDTAMYLCATSRIAQVGSEGKLFFGSGTQLSVL.

The V and J genes are TRBV28 and TRBJ1-1, with D perhaps TRBD1 (6 bases). V was clipped by 2 bases and J by 0 bases, with 16 bases between them. This CDR3 is built from 17 residues. Germline V lookup: CDR1 MDHEN, CDR2 SYDVKM. The CDR3 sequence is CASSLQGTGPMNTEAFF. Here the CDR3 DNA reads TGTGCCAGCAGTTTACAGGGCACAGGGCCCATGAACACTGAAGCTTTCTTT.

This clone was observed once. The chain couples TRBV10-3 to TRBJ1-4; 7 bases map to TRBD1. Germline V gene data show CDR1 as ENHRY and CDR2 as SYGVKD. The V segment lost 0 bases and the J segment 6 bases; nucleotides outside the gene matches: 4. This CDR3 comprises 15 residues. DNA for the CDR3: TGTGCCATCAGTGAGTCGAGACAGGGTGATGAAAAACTGTTTTTT. The encoded protein is CAISESRQGDEKLFF.

This clone was counted a single time. The chain uses TRBV19 and TRBJ2-1; 14 nucleotides agree with TRBD2. V dropped 4 bases and J dropped 12; count of bases not matched to a gene: 11. The CDR3 is 16 amino acids. Germline V lookup: CDR1 LNHDA, CDR2 SQIVND (reference sequence). The CDR3 spells CASSNHRGLAGVGQFF. CDR3 in DNA: TGTGCCAGTAGTAACCACAGGGGACTAGCGGGAGTTGGGCAGTTCTTC.

This chain links TRBV25-1 with TRBJ2-1; D perhaps matches TRBD1 (5 bases). The CDR3 loop spans 17 amino acids. Per the germline V gene, CDR1 is MGHDK and CDR2 is SYGVNS. Trimming took off 4 bases at V and 6 bases at J, with 22 bases between the two ends. CDR3 in amino acids: CASSGYLTGTLANEQFF. CDR3 bases: TGTGCCAGCAGTGGCTATTTAACAGGCACCCTTGCCAATGAGCAGTTCTTC.

The sample holds a few counts of this clone. The gene calls are TRBV5-1 and TRBJ2-6; D might be TRBD1 or TRBD2, each matching 5 bases. The CDR3 contains 17 residues. Trimming cost V 5 bases and J 3 bases, with 18 bases left between them. Germline V CDR1 and CDR2: SGHRS, YFSETQ. DNA for the CDR3: TGCGCCAGCAGTTATACTGGGACCGAACGTGGGGCCAACGTCCTGACTTTC. Its protein product is CASSYTGTERGANVLTF.

In DNA form, the CDR3 reads TGCGCCAGCAGCTTGGGCCCGGGCGGAGAGACCCAGTACTTC. Its translation is CASSLGPGGETQYF. The chain carries TRBV5-1 and TRBJ2-5; no clear D. V shed 0 bases and J shed 4 bases, with 10 bases lying between them. Germline CDR1 and CDR2: SGHRS and YFSETQ. This CDR3 has 14 amino acids. Supplemented by reference TRBV5-1 and TRBJ2-5, the full variable domain reads KAGVTQTPRYLIKTRGQQVTLSCSPISGHRSVSWYQQTPGQGLQFLFEYFSETQRNKGNFPGRFSGRQFSNSRSEMNVSTLELGDSALYLCASSLGPGGETQYFGPGTRLLVL.

This chain connects TRBV5-6 to TRBJ2-3, with a weak D call TRBD2 (6 bases). V lost 4 bases and J 5 bases, leaving 20 bases between the germline ends. Germline CDR1 and CDR2: SGHDT and YYEEEE. CDR3 length: 16 residues. The CDR3 loop is CASSLGGDGPRDTQYF. In DNA, the CDR3 is TGTGCCAGCAGCCTTGGAGGGGACGGCCCTCGAGATACGCAGTATTTT.

A single count supports this clone. The rearrangement links TRBV5-4 to TRBJ1-1; D unclear. The ends were cut back, 0 bases at V and 8 bases at J, with 8 bases in the middle. In germline, CDR1 is SGHNT, CDR2 YYREEE (reference sequence). The CDR3 is 12 amino acids. The DNA of the CDR3 is TGTGCCAGCAGCTTGGGGCAAGGGGAAGCTTTCTTT. It codes for CASSLGQGEAFF.

The CDR3 nucleotides read TGTGCCAGCAGTCCCTGGACGGCGAACACCGGGGAGCTGTTTTTT. It translates to CASSPWTANTGELFF. V and J are TRBV6-1 and TRBJ2-2; D ambiguous. Germline values: CDR1 MNHNS, CDR2 SASEGT. The V gene lost 5 bases and the J gene lost 0 bases, with 10 bases spanning the gap. The CDR3 loop spans 15 amino acids.

The chain couples TRBV18 to TRBJ2-5; D may match TRBD1 or TRBD2 (6 bases each). In germline, CDR1 is KGHSH, CDR2 LQKENI. V shed 5 bases and J shed 2 bases, with 12 bases lying between them. The CDR3 runs 14 residues. The CDR3 DNA sequence: TGTGCCAGCTCATACCAGGGGACTCAAGAGACCCAGTACTTC. This codes for CASSYQGTQETQYF.

The chain links TRBV28 to TRBJ2-5; 11 positions agree with TRBD2. Trimming removed 5 bases from V and 4 bases from J; junction bases left unmatched: 9. The CDR3 has 16 amino acids. CDR1 is MDHEN, CDR2 SYDVKM, per germline. The CDR3 region is CASSPLLAGVRETQYF. The CDR3 nucleotides are TGTGCCAGCAGTCCGCTACTAGCGGGGGTAAGAGAGACCCAGTACTTC.

This clone came up once. This chain uses TRBV25-1 with TRBJ1-3; 9 bases line up with TRBD1. V lost 3 bases, J lost 4 bases, and 7 bases stayed unmatched. This CDR3 is built from 16 residues. CDR1 is MGHDK and CDR2 is SYGVNS in the germline V gene. The CDR3 region has the DNA TGTGCCAGCAGTGATCACACAGGGGGCTGGGGAAACACCATATATTTT. Residues: CASSDHTGGWGNTIYF.

V gene TRBV19 combines with J gene TRBJ2-3; either TRBD1 or TRBD2 may fit D (5 bases each). CDR1 and CDR2 from the germline V gene are LNHDA and SQIVND (reference sequence). The CDR3 is 14 amino acids. V lost 3 bases and J 6 bases, leaving 13 bases between the germline ends. CDR3 nucleotides: TGTGCCAGTAGTATGTCCAGAGGGACGGATACGCAGTATTTT. Translation: CASSMSRGTDTQYF.

The rearrangement joins TRBV5-4 to TRBJ2-5; 11 positions match TRBD1. Per germline, CDR1 SGHNT and CDR2 YYREEE (reference sequence). This CDR3 region has 15 residues. The V and J ends lost 0 bases and 10 bases, in that order; junction bases with no gene match: 8. The DNA for the CDR3 is TGTGCCAGCAGCTTGGTGTCGGACAGGGGGCCGGTCCAGTACTTC. Amino acid sequence: CASSLVSDRGPVQYF.

This clone was observed a single time. The rearrangement joins TRBV6-5 to TRBJ2-7; TRBD2 matches at 8 bases. CDR3 size: 14 residues. CDR1 is MNHEY and CDR2 is SVGAGI in the germline V gene. Losses at the gene ends were 5 bases for V and 3 bases for J; bases not matched to a gene: 6. The CDR3 here is CASSPGGNFYEQYF. The CDR3, as DNA: TGTGCCAGCAGTCCGGGGGGGAACTTCTACGAGCAGTACTTC.

This rearrangement joins TRBV6-1 to TRBJ1-1; D is unresolved. V was clipped by 6 bases and J by 4 bases, with 12 bases between them. Per germline, CDR1 MNHNS and CDR2 SASEGT. CDR3 length: 13 residues. CDR3 protein: CASRVGRSTEAFF. Written as DNA, the CDR3 is TGTGCCAGCAGGGTCGGACGGAGCACTGAAGCTTTCTTT.